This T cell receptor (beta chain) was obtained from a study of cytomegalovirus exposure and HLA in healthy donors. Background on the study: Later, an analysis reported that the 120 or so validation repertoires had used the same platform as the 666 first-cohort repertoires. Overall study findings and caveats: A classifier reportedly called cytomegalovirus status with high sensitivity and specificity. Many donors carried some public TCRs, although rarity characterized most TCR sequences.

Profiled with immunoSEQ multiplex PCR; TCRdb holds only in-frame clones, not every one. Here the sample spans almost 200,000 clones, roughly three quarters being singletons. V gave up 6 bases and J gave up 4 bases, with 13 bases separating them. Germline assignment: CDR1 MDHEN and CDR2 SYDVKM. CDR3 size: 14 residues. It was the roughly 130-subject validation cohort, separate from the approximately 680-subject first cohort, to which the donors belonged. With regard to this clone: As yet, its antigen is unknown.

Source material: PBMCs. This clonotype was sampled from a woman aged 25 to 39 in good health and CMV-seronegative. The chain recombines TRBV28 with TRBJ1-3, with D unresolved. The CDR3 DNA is TGTGCCAGCAGCCTCAAGGCCAGGGGAAACACCATATATTTT. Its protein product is CASSLKARGNTIYF.